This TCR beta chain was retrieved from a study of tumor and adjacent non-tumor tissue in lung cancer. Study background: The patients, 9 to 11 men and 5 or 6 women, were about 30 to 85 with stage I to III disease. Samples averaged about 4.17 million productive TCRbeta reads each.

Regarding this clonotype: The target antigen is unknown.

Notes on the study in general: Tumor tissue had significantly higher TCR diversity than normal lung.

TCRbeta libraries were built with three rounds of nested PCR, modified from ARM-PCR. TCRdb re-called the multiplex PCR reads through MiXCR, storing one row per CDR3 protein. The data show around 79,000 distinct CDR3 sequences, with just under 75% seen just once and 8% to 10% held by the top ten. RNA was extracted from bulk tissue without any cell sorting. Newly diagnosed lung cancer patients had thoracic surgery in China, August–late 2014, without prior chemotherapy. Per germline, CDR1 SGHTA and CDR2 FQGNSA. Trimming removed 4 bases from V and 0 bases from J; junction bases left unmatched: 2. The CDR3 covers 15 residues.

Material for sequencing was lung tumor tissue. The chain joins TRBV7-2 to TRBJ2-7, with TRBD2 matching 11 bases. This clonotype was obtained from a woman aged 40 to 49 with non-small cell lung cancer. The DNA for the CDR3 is TGTGCCAGCAGCTATACTAGCGGGAGCTCCTACGAGCAGTACTTC. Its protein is CASSYTSGSSYEQYF.